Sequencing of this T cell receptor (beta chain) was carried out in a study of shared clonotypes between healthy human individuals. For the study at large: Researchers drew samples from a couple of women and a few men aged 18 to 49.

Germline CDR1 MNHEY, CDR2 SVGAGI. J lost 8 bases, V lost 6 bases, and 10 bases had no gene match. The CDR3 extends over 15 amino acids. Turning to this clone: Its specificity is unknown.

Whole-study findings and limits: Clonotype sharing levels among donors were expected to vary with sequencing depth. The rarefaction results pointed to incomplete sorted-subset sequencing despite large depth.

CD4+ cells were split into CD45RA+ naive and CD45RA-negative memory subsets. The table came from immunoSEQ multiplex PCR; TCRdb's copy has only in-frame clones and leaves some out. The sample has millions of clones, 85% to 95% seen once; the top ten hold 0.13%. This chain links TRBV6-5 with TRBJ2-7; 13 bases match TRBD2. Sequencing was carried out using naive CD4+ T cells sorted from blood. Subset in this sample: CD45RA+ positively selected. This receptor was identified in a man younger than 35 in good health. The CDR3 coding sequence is TGTGCCAGCAGCCTGACTAGCGGGAGGACTGCGAAGCAGTACTTC. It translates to CASSLTSGRTAKQYF.